This T cell receptor beta chain is drawn from a study of blood T cell repertoires in COVID-19. Study-wide context: Whether acute or convalescent, the COVID-19 samples came from the United States, Italy and Spain. In each case, the material was cDNA or gDNA derived from T cells, B-cell-depleted T cells, or PBMCs.

Repertoires were generated with immunoSEQ multiplex PCR, while TCRdb's copy carries only in-frame clones and drops some. The sample holds roughly 300,000 clones, 85% seen once. Trimming left V 5 bases short and J 3 bases short, with 5 bases between. The CDR3 consists of 12 residues. The clonotype comes from a human donor in a cohort sampled during active COVID-19. The chain links TRBV12-3 or TRBV12-4 to TRBJ2-4; the D is unclear. Input material: peripheral blood. DNA of the CDR3: TGTGCCAGCAGTGAGAGCAAAAACATTCAGTACTTC. Its translation is CASSESKNIQYF.